This T cell receptor (beta chain) is from a study of blood T cell repertoires in COVID-19. At the level of the study: Samples came from the United States, Italy and Spain, spanning acute and convalescent COVID-19. Sample material is recorded as cDNA or gDNA derived from T cells, B-cell-depleted T cells, or PBMCs.

Study members were between roughly 18 and 100 years old and lived in 25 or so US regions. Clinical history as reported by participants underpinned cohort assignment. The CDR3 covers 13 residues. The germline gives CDR1 LGHDT, CDR2 YNNKEL (reference sequence). TCRdb keeps only in-frame clones here, not all; method: immunoSEQ multiplex PCR. This sample has nearly 400,000 clones, with about nine tenths found just once. On this clone itself: An end of the junction differs from the germline gene, which may be a read error.

This chain uses TRBV3-1 (or the pseudogene TRBV3-2) with TRBJ1-3; D uncertain. The receptor's source is a woman younger than 45 who had recovered from COVID-19. Sequencing was done on a sample of PBMCs or T cells enriched from blood (not recorded which). The CDR3 sequence is CASSQGSGYTIYF. CDR3 DNA: TGTGCCAGCAGTCAAGGAAGCGGGTACACCATATATTTT.